The source of this TCR beta chain is a study of identical twins (dated by TCRdb to 2016 to 2017). The study in broad terms: The study deep-sequenced TCR alpha and beta repertoires from monozygotic twins, unrelated adults of various ages and cord blood to test whether fetal clonotypes persist. To rule out contamination, replicate twin experiments were performed at different times with different library preparation protocols. General findings and caveats noted by the study authors: Abundant cord blood beta clonotypes carried fewer insertions; young adult naive repertoires showed a weaker similar trend, while memory repertoires showed none. Zero-insertion analyses could be partly confounded by invariant T cells such as MAIT and iNKT, although diverse VJ usage argued against such confounding for most clonotypes. Compared with coincidental sharing between unrelated individuals, out-of-frame TCR alpha sequences shared between twins had an excess of sequences with low generation probability. Conclusions relied on cross-sectional statistical analysis, since the same donors could not be followed over many years. In monozygotic twins, recombination models systematically underestimated out-of-frame TCR alpha sharing, but the models matched the sharing seen between unrelated individuals. In beta out-of-frame sequences, excess twin sharing was weaker, because having fewer shared sequences lowered the signal-to-noise ratio.

Only healthy Caucasian donors were included. The twin cohort comprised three pairs of female monozygotic twins, all aged about 18 to 30 years. CD4+ and CD8+ T cell populations were isolated with positive isolation kits from Invitrogen. The library came from 5' RACE. TCRdb lists the instrument as Illumina HiSeq 2000. A universal primer binding site was introduced by template switching, and a unique molecular identifier was present in the final cDNA, enabling accurate counting of TCR cDNA molecules. Specific primers in the conserved constant-segment region were used to synthesize first-strand cDNA for TCR alpha and beta chains. Each cDNA library was double barcoded, with a SMART-Mk sample barcode plus Illumina barcodes, to control for contamination. Two successive PCR steps introduced TruSeq adapter sequences along with Illumina sample barcodes. TCR alpha and beta cDNA libraries were sequenced on the Illumina HiSeq platform with custom primers. Turning to the authors' computational methods: Raw reads were processed with MiGEC to extract unique molecular identifiers, and MiXCR was used to determine CDR3 positions. Recombination models were inferred per individual with the repgenHMM and IGoR tools using an EM algorithm. Shared clonotype analysis was performed with the tcR package in R, normalizing sharing by the product of cloneset sizes. Out-of-frame nonproductive sequences were analyzed to study raw recombination free of thymic and clonal selection effects. TCRdb reprocessing: public reads trimmed at Q25 with fastp, clones called with MiXCR, in-frame beta chains kept. Every CDR3 protein is listed once, alongside the most common genes and DNA of its rows. None of the V and J calls come from the authors' own analysis; TCRdb made them. The sample table shows 250,000 to 350,000 distinct CDR3 sequences, and roughly 9.7% are seen once. The ten largest clones capture under 7.5% of the sample.

Comments on this clonotype: No antigen is known for it. No much larger clonotype is one base removed from it; base qualities were not supplied.

Trimming at the junction amounts to 6 bases on V and 2 bases on J, and the germline ends lie 14 bases apart. The CDR3 sequence holds 14 residues, the cysteine and phenylalanine included. Just CDR3 DNA is preserved here, 42 bases in frame from base 1. CDR1 and CDR2 were assigned from the germline V gene as MDHEN and SYDVKM. The same specimen was also included in a second study, on yellow fever vaccine responses in identical twins. The second paper further reports: The T cell response to vaccination in identical twins was reported by the authors to appear partly convergent and partly personalized. The study precisely tracked vaccine-responding T cell clones in identical twins.

Sequenced sample: CD8+ T cells sorted from blood. The chain links TRBV28 with TRBJ2-7, with no confident D gene call. This receptor was identified in a woman aged 18-29 years in good health. Read as DNA, the sequence is TGTGCCAGCAGCCCAAGGACGACGCCCTACGAGCAGTACTTC. Its protein reads: CASSPRTTPYEQYF.